This TCR beta chain was found in a study of cytomegalovirus exposure and HLA in healthy donors. CDR1 is MDHEN, CDR2 SYDVKM, per germline. The CDR3 totals 15 residues. V gave up 5 bases and J gave up 2 bases; unmatched junction bases: 7. Primers: 60 Vbeta forward and 13 Jbeta reverse. Generated by immunoSEQ multiplex PCR, the TCRdb table keeps only in-frame clones and is missing some. The sample consists of over 100,000 clones, about 78% of them appearing once. The TCR originated in a female donor in good health and CMV-seronegative. The sample taken for sequencing was PBMCs. The gene calls are TRBV28 and TRBJ2-7, with 9 bases matching TRBD1. The CDR3 region has the DNA TGTGCCAGCAGTCTCCCCGGGACAGGGACCTACGAGCAGTACTTC. Encoded protein: CASSLPGTGTYEQYF. The full variable domain, rest sourced from reference TRBV28 and TRBJ2-7, is DVKVTQSSRYLVKRTGEKVFLECVQDMDHENMFWYRQDPGLGLRLIYFSYDVKMKEKGDIPEGYSVSREKKERFSLILESASTNQTSMYLCASSLPGTGTYEQYFGPGTRLTVT.